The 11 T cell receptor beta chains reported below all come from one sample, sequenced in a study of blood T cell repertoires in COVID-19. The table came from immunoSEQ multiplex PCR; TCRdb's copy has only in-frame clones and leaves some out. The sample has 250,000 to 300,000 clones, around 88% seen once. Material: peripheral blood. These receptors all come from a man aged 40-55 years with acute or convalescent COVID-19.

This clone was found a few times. This CDR3 is CASQAYRDGYTF. The CDR3 DNA sequence: TGTGCCAGCCAAGCCTACAGGGACGGCTACACCTTC. The chain carries TRBV6-6 and TRBJ1-2; perhaps TRBD1 as D (6 bases). Germline V gene lookup returns CDR1 MNHNY and CDR2 SVGAGI (reference sequence). This CDR3 has 12 amino acids. The V and J ends lost 8 bases and 8 bases respectively, with 15 bases between them.

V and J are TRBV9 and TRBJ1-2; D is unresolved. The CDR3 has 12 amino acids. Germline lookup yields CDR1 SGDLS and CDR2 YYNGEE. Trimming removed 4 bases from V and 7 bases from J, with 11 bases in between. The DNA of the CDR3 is TGTGCCAGCAGCCCCCGAACCGGTGGCTACACCTTC. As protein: CASSPRTGGYTF. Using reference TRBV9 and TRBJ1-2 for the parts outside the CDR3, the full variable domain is DSGVTQTPKHLITATGQRVTLRCSPRSGDLSVYWYQQSLDQGLQFLIQYYNGEERAKGNILERFSAQQFPDLHSELNLSSLELGDSALYFCASSPRTGGYTFGSGTRLTVV.

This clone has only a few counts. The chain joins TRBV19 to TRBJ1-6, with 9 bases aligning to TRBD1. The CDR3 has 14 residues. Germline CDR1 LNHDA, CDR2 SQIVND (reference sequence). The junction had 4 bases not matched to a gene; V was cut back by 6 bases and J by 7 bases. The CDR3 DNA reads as TGTGCCAGTAGGACCGGACAGGGGAATTCACCCCTCCACTTT. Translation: CASRTGQGNSPLHF.

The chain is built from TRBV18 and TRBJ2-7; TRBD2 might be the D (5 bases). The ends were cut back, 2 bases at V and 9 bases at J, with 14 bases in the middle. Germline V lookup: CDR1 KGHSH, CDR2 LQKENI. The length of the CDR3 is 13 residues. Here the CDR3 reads CASSPIDTGSQYF. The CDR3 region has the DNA TGTGCCAGCTCACCAATAGATACGGGGTCGCAGTACTTC.

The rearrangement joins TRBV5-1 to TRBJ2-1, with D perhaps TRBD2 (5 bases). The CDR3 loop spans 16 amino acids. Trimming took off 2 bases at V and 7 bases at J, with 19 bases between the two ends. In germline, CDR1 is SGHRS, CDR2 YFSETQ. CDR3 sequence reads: CASSFEGSTYENEQFF. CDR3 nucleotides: TGCGCCAGCAGCTTCGAGGGTTCGACCTATGAGAATGAGCAGTTCTTC.

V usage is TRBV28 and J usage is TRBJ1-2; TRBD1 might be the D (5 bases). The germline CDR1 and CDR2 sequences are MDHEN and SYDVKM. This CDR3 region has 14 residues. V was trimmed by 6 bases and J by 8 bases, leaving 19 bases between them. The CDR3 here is CASRAGTPGGGYTF. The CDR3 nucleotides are TGTGCCAGCAGAGCCGGGACCCCGGGAGGAGGCTACACCTTC.

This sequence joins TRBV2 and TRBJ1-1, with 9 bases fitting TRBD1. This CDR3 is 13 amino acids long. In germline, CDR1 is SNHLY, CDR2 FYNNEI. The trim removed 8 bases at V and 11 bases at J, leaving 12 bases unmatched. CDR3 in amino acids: CASGPITGGRAFF. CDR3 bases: TGTGCCAGCGGGCCCATAACAGGGGGCAGGGCTTTCTTT. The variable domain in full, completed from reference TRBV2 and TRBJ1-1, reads EPEVTQTPSHQVTQMGQEVILRCVPISNHLYFYWYRQILGQKVEFLVSFYNNEISEKSEIFDDQFSVERPDGSNFTLKIRSTKLEDSAMYFCASGPITGGRAFFGQGTRLTVV.

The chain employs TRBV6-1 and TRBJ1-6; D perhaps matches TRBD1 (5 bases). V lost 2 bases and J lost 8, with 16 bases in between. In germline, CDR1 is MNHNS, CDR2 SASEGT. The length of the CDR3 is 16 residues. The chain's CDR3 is CASSEQGLLSHSPLHF. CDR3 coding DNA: TGTGCCAGCAGTGAACAGGGCCTCCTCTCTCATTCACCCCTCCACTTT.

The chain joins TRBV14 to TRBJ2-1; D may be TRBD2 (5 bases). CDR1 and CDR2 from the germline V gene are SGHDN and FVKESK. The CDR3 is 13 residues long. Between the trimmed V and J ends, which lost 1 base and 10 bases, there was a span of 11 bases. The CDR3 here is CASSQVLSGEQFF. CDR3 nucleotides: TGTGCCAGCAGCCAAGTCTTGTCGGGGGAGCAGTTCTTC.

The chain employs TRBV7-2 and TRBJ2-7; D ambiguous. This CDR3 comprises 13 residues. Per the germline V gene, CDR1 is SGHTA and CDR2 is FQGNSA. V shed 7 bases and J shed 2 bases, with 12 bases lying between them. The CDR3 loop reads CASTAGPTYEQYF. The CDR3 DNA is TGTGCCAGCACCGCCGGTCCTACCTACGAGCAGTACTTC.

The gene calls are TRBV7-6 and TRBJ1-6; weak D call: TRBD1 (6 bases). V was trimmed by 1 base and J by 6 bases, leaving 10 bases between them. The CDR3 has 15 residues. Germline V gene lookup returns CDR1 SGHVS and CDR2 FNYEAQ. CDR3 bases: TGTGCCAGCAGCTTAGAAAGGGGGTCTAATTCACCCCTCCACTTT. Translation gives CASSLERGSNSPLHF.